This TCR beta chain was retrieved from a study of cytomegalovirus exposure and HLA in healthy donors. The V gene's germline CDR1 is SGHTA and CDR2 FQGNSA. This CDR3 has 12 residues. Trimming cost V 6 bases and J 4 bases, with 9 bases left between them. PCR was performed using 60 Vbeta and 13 Jbeta primers. TCRdb keeps only in-frame clones here, not all; method: immunoSEQ multiplex PCR. The sample consists of roughly 110,000 clones, roughly 70% of them appearing once. Study conclusions and caveats: In a later analysis, common viral pathogens appeared linked to several of the most significant clusters.

A remark on this clone: Its antigen is not identified.

The clonotype was recovered from a middle-aged woman in good health and CMV-seropositive. The genes are TRBV7-2 and TRBJ1-1; a possible D gene is TRBD1 (5 bases). Sequencing was carried out using PBMCs. CDR3 residues: CASSPGITEAFF. The CDR3 nucleotides read TGTGCCAGCAGTCCAGGGATCACTGAAGCTTTCTTT.